The 26 T cell receptor beta chains below were found in one sample sequenced in a study of CD8+ T cells in alopecia areata. Peripheral blood, together with lesional scalp punch biopsies, was collected from alopecia areata patients. Following extraction, RNA underwent reverse transcription to cDNA, which served as the sequencing template. Measured with immunoSEQ multiplex PCR; TCRdb has only the in-frame clones, and not every one. Of fewer than 10,000 clones listed, 50% to 80% are singletons. The source material was skin. Source of these receptors: a human donor with alopecia areata.

This sequence joins TRBV10-2 and TRBJ1-1; D gene unclear. Between the trimmed V and J ends, which lost 2 bases and 6 bases, there was a span of 13 bases. The CDR3 spans 14 residues. Germline CDR1 and CDR2: WSHSY and SAAADI. Here the CDR3 DNA reads TGCGCCAGCAGTGAGAGGTATAGGGAAGCTGAAGCTTTCTTT. Encoded protein: CASSERYREAEAFF.

The V call is TRBV5-1, the J call TRBJ2-4; 8 nucleotides agree with TRBD2. There are 16 residues in the CDR3. The V gene end was trimmed by 4 bases and the J gene end by 0 bases; junction bases not matched to a gene: 6. Germline assignment: CDR1 SGHRS and CDR2 YFSETQ. The CDR3: CASSASAGGAKNIQYF. For the CDR3, the DNA is TGCGCCAGCAGCGCTTCGGCGGGAGGAGCCAAAAACATTCAGTACTTC. Looking up the rest from reference TRBV5-1 and TRBJ2-4 gives the full variable domain: KAGVTQTPRYLIKTRGQQVTLSCSPISGHRSVSWYQQTPGQGLQFLFEYFSETQRNKGNFPGRFSGRQFSNSRSEMNVSTLELGDSALYLCASSASAGGAKNIQYFGAGTRLSVL.

This clone has a single count. The V call is TRBV23-1, the J call TRBJ1-4; perhaps TRBD1 as D (6 bases). TRBV23-1 is an open reading frame, and its role is uncertain. Deletions cut 4 bases from V and 8 bases from J, with 23 bases between. The CDR3 totals 17 residues. CDR3 nucleotides: TGCGCCAGCAGTCCCCTCTTCCGACAGGCCGGGATCGAAAAACTGTTTTTT. It is translated as CASSPLFRQAGIEKLFF.

The sample holds one count of this clone. V is TRBV30 and J is TRBJ2-5; no clear D gene. V was cut by 0 bases and J by 4 bases, with 9 bases left in between. CDR3 size: 13 residues. The germline V gene encodes CDR1 GTSNPN and CDR2 SVGIG (reference sequence). The CDR3 is CAWSVRKAETQYF. CDR3 DNA: TGTGCCTGGAGTGTACGGAAGGCAGAGACCCAGTACTTC.

This clone was seen only a few times. This chain joins TRBV29-1 and TRBJ2-1; no clear D. CDR1 is SQVTM, CDR2 ANQGSEA, per germline. Trimming stripped 7 bases from V and 10 bases from J, with 11 bases between. The CDR3 totals 10 residues. This chain's CDR3 is CSGGLGEQFF. In DNA form, the CDR3 reads TGCAGCGGGGGTCTTGGGGAGCAGTTCTTC.

The V call is TRBV19, the J call TRBJ2-5, with 8 bases aligning to TRBD2. Trimming removed 6 bases from V and 2 bases from J; junction bases left unmatched: 11. Germline CDR1 reads LNHDA; CDR2 reads SQIVND (reference sequence). The CDR3 is made up of 16 amino acids. For the CDR3, the DNA is TGTGCCAGTAGAATTACAGGGACTAGAGCTCAAGAGACCCAGTACTTC. Amino acid sequence: CASRITGTRAQETQYF.

V gene TRBV4-3 combines with J gene TRBJ1-1; 10 bases agree with TRBD1. The V gene end was trimmed by 4 bases and the J gene end by 5 bases; junction bases not matched to a gene: 4. Germline loops: CDR1 LGHNA, CDR2 YSLEER. CDR3 length: 14 residues. Here the CDR3 reads CASSRDRGGTEAFF. CDR3 sequence (DNA): TGCGCCAGCAGCCGGGACAGGGGAGGAACTGAAGCTTTCTTT.

The chain combines TRBV4-3 with TRBJ2-7; tentative D call: TRBD2 (7 bases). The CDR3 is made up of 19 amino acids. The V gene lost 1 base and the J gene lost 0 bases, with 22 bases spanning the gap. Germline V gene lookup returns CDR1 LGHNA and CDR2 YSLEER. This CDR3 reads CASSQGGFEGGGPSYEQYF. In DNA form, the CDR3 reads TGCGCCAGCAGCCAAGGGGGGTTCGAAGGGGGGGGGCCCTCCTACGAGCAGTACTTC.

The DNA of the CDR3 is TGTGCCAGCAGCCCCCAGTGGACGGAGCGGGAGCTGTTTTTT. It specifies CASSPQWTERELFF. The J gene is TRBJ2-2, the V gene TRBV9; no firm D call. V was clipped by 4 bases and J by 9 bases, with 16 bases between them. This CDR3 region has 14 residues. Germline V gives CDR1 SGDLS, CDR2 YYNGEE.

This clone turned up a few times. The chain recombines TRBV27 with TRBJ2-2; 8 positions match TRBD1. Germline V CDR1 and CDR2: MNHEY, SMNVEV (reference sequence). The CDR3 totals 16 residues. With V trimmed by 0 bases and J by 0 bases, 0 bases remained unmatched. The CDR3: CASSLSDRANTGELFF. In DNA form, the CDR3 reads TGTGCCAGCAGTTTATCGGACAGGGCGAACACCGGGGAGCTGTTTTTT.

The gene calls are TRBV9 and TRBJ2-3, with TRBD2 matching over 9 bases. Germline V CDR1 and CDR2: SGDLS, YYNGEE. This CDR3 comprises 16 residues. Trimming removed 2 bases from V and 6 bases from J; junction bases left unmatched: 10. This CDR3 is CASSVQLAGPADTQYF. The CDR3 coding sequence is TGTGCCAGCAGCGTCCAGCTAGCGGGACCGGCCGATACGCAGTATTTT.

V usage is TRBV6-5 and J usage is TRBJ2-1; perhaps TRBD1 as D (5 bases). The CDR3 has 13 residues. Trimming cost V 6 bases and J 0 bases, with 6 bases left between them. Germline V gene data show CDR1 as MNHEY and CDR2 as SVGAGI. CDR3 in amino acids: CASRTASYNEQFF. The CDR3 DNA sequence: TGTGCCAGCAGGACAGCCTCCTACAATGAGCAGTTCTTC.

This clone was seen a few times. This chain joins TRBV18 and TRBJ1-1, with 9 bases identical to TRBD1. V was pared by 5 bases and J by 1 base, with 11 bases of the junction left unmatched. The CDR3 is made up of 17 amino acids. Germline CDR1 reads KGHSH; CDR2 reads LQKENI. This CDR3 is CASSSGQGSPQNTEAFF. The CDR3 DNA follows: TGTGCCAGCTCATCAGGACAGGGGAGCCCCCAGAACACTGAAGCTTTCTTT.

As regards this clone: The junction departs from the called germline gene at one end, perhaps through a read error. This rearrangement joins TRBV29-1 to TRBJ1-1; TRBD1 matches 7 bases. This CDR3 region has 16 residues. The germline CDR1 and CDR2 sequences are SQVTM and ANQGSEA. The DNA of the CDR3 is TGCAGCGGTGAACGCAGGGGGAAGGACGGGGGCACTGAAGCTTTCTTT. It yields the protein CSGERRGKDGGTEAFF.

V is TRBV10-1 and J is TRBJ2-3; D gene uncertain. Trimming took 4 bases from V and 9 from J, leaving 17 bases between them. The CDR3 runs 14 residues. The germline V gene has CDR1 WNHNN and CDR2 SYGVQD (reference sequence). This CDR3 is CASSGTLGLWTQYF. The CDR3 DNA sequence: TGCGCCAGCAGTGGGACGCTTGGATTGTGGACGCAGTATTTT.

In its sample, this clone was seen once. The chain uses TRBV27 and TRBJ2-5; tentatively, D is TRBD2 (6 bases). The DNA matches TRBJ2-7 better at its end, which makes the J call doubtful. This CDR3 region has 14 residues. CDR1 and CDR2 from the germline V gene are MNHEY and SMNVEV (reference sequence). This chain's CDR3 is CASSPLAQPYEQYF. The CDR3 DNA reads TGTGCCAGCAGCCCACTAGCCCAACCCTACGAGCAGTACTTC.

The chain carries TRBV4-3 and TRBJ2-3, with TRBD2 matching over 11 bases. CDR3 length equals 15 residues. CDR1 LGHNA and CDR2 YSLEER come from the germline V gene. The V gene end was trimmed by 4 bases and the J gene end by 6 bases; junction bases not matched to a gene: 6. The CDR3 reads CASSPRLAGGDTQYF. In DNA form, the CDR3 reads TGCGCCAGCAGCCCCCGTCTAGCGGGAGGCGATACGCAGTATTTT.

The V call is TRBV13, the J call TRBJ1-5, with D possibly matching TRBD1 (6 bases). This CDR3 is built from 15 residues. Germline CDR1 and CDR2: PRHDT and FYEKMQ (reference sequence). Trimming pared 0 bases from V and 4 bases from J, leaving 10 bases between. CDR3 bases: TGTGCCAGCAGCTTAGGAGTGGGGGCTAATCAGCCCCAGCATTTT. As protein: CASSLGVGANQPQHF.

This clone has more than one count but fewer than ten. The V gene is TRBV7-3, the J gene TRBJ2-7; possibly TRBD1 or TRBD2 for D (5 bases each). Trimming took 3 bases from V and 2 from J, leaving 11 bases between them. The CDR3 is 14 amino acids. CDR1 is SGHTA and CDR2 is FQGTGA in the germline V gene. The CDR3 spells CASSFGTVPYEQYF. CDR3 bases: TGTGCCAGCAGCTTCGGGACGGTACCCTACGAGCAGTACTTC.

The genes are TRBV6-5 and TRBJ2-2, with D unresolved. The CDR3 has 13 amino acids. Germline-derived CDR1 and CDR2 are MNHEY and SVGAGI. CDR3 DNA: TGTCTCTCGGGCTCGAGGAACACCGGGGAGCTGTTTTTT. This translates into CLSGSRNTGELFF.

This clone has more than one count but fewer than ten. The chain links TRBV6-4 to TRBJ1-4, with D possibly TRBD1 on 6 matching bases. V lost 2 bases to trimming and J lost 7 bases, with 14 bases between them. The length of the CDR3 is 15 residues. CDR1 is MRHNA, CDR2 SNTAGT, per germline. CDR3 in DNA: TGTGCCAGCAGTGACGTGACAGGACAACTTGAAAAACTGTTTTTT. Its protein product is CASSDVTGQLEKLFF.

Turning to this clone: In the same sample, other DNA sequences code for this CDR3. The chain employs TRBV27 and TRBJ1-1, with D possibly being TRBD1 (5 bases). The CDR3 loop spans 14 amino acids. The germline gives CDR1 MNHEY, CDR2 SMNVEV (reference sequence). Trimming shortened V by 1 base and J by 5 bases, and 11 bases separated the two germline ends. The DNA of the CDR3 is TGTGCCAGCAGTTTATTGGTGGGGGGGACTGAAGCTTTCTTT. Encoded protein: CASSLLVGGTEAFF.

The chain carries TRBV6-6 and TRBJ2-7; 7 positions agree with TRBD1. J was trimmed by 4 bases and V by 7 bases; bases with no gene match: 4. The CDR3 spans 12 residues. In germline, CDR1 is MNHNY, CDR2 SVGAGI (reference sequence). DNA of the CDR3: TGTGCCAGCACCGGGACAGCTTACGAGCAGTACTTC. Its translation is CASTGTAYEQYF.

In its sample, this clone ranks as large. The chain joins TRBV10-3 to TRBJ2-3; perhaps TRBD2 as D (6 bases). Trimming shortened V by 3 bases and J by 1 base, and 11 bases separated the two germline ends. Germline assignment: CDR1 ENHRY and CDR2 SYGVKD. The CDR3 runs to 15 residues. The CDR3 DNA is TGTGCCATCAGTGAAGGCGGGACCCGCACAGATACGCAGTATTTT. Translated, it gives CAISEGGTRTDTQYF.

The chain employs TRBV6-5 and TRBJ1-6; D might be TRBD1 (5 bases). V lost 10 bases and J 10 bases, leaving 20 bases between the germline ends. The CDR3 is made up of 14 amino acids. Looked up from germline, CDR1 is MNHEY and CDR2 is SVGAGI. The CDR3 protein is CATGPRDPWSPLHF. The CDR3 coding sequence is TGTGCCACCGGCCCGCGGGACCCCTGGTCACCCCTCCACTTT.

The rearrangement links TRBV7-1 to TRBJ2-3; D gene uncertain. TRBV7-1 is an ORF, and what it does is uncertain. The CDR3 runs 12 residues. The V end was cut by 5 bases, the J end by 5 bases, with 8 bases between. The CDR3 nucleotides read TGTGCCAGCAGCCCCTGGGGAGATACGCAGTATTTT. It encodes CASSPWGDTQYF.